This T cell receptor (beta chain) was identified during a study of naive and memory T cell subsets. The study, taken as a whole, reports: RNA-based TCR counts may shift with T cell activation and differentiation. A few larger clonotypes appeared in naive repertoires, especially CD8, possibly memory cells re-expressing CD45RA.

An equimolar mix of two oligonucleotides served as the beta constant-region primer for TRBC1 and TRBC2. Nested alpha and beta constant-region primers with the SP2 primer drove four PCR rounds on ligated cDNA. MiXCR, run by TCRdb on the UMI-ligation and nested PCR reads, gives a single entry per CDR3 protein. The table includes more than 95,000 distinct CDR3 sequences, around 13% detected once. On this clonotype itself: Its target is unknown.

Input material: naive CD8+ T cells from blood. The clonotype comes from a human donor in good health.

CDR3 DNA: TGCAGTGCTAGATTTTCCCAACAGAGCGATGGCTACACCTTC. As protein: CSARFSQQSDGYTF. The chain links TRBV20-1 to TRBJ1-2; D remains unclear. Germline V gene data show CDR1 as DFQATT and CDR2 as SNEGSKA (reference sequence). This CDR3 has 14 residues. With 2 bases removed from V and 6 bases from J, the gap between germline ends came to 16 bases.